One and the same sample provided the 29 T cell receptor beta chains below, sequenced in a study of CD8 T cells in Susac syndrome. A quantity of about 0.5 to 1 ug RNA underwent reverse transcription using random hexamers. One entry per CDR3 protein, called by TCRdb with MiXCR from the immunoSEQ multiplex PCR reads. The table lists about 120,000 distinct CDR3 sequences, 92% of them singletons, with about 0.12% in the top ten. The sample taken for sequencing was CD8+ T cells from PBMCs. Receptors were obtained from a human donor in good health.

There are a few counts of this clonotype. This chain connects TRBV9 to TRBJ2-7; 12 bases align to TRBD2. The CDR3 has 16 residues. V was pared by 0 bases and J by 5 bases, with 6 bases of the junction left unmatched. CDR1 and CDR2 from the germline V gene are SGDLS and YYNGEE. Here the CDR3 DNA reads TGTGCCAGCAGCGTAGTGCTAGCGGGGGGGCTGGACGAGCAGTACTTC. Translation gives CASSVVLAGGLDEQYF.

This clonotype was seen only a few times. The chain is built from TRBV6-6 and TRBJ1-5; 9 bases map to TRBD1. This CDR3 is built from 15 residues. Germline V lookup: CDR1 MNHNY, CDR2 SVGAGI (reference sequence). V lost 5 bases, J lost 7 bases, and 9 bases stayed unmatched. The chain's CDR3 is CASSNRGQRDQPQHF. CDR3 DNA sequence: TGTGCCAGCAGTAACAGGGGGCAACGGGACCAGCCCCAGCATTTT.

The chain has TRBV6-2 or TRBV6-3 and TRBJ2-7; 14 bases agree with TRBD2. With 4 bases clipped from V and 3 bases from J, the junction kept 2 bases outside the gene matches. Germline values: CDR1 MNHEY, CDR2 SVGEGT. This CDR3 is 15 amino acids long. CDR3 nucleotide sequence: TGTGCCAGCAGTTTAGGACTAGCGGGAGGCTACGAGCAGTACTTC. It codes for CASSLGLAGGYEQYF.

This rearrangement joins TRBV2 to TRBJ2-1; 10 bases fit TRBD2. The CDR3 extends over 14 amino acids. Looked up from germline, CDR1 is SNHLY and CDR2 is FYNNEI. V lost 5 bases to trimming and J lost 9 bases; unmatched junction nucleotides: 7. CDR3 amino acids: CASSSRTSGTEQFF. The CDR3 coding sequence is TGTGCCAGCAGTTCTCGGACTAGCGGTACTGAGCAGTTCTTC.

The chain has TRBV6-1 and TRBJ2-3, with 7 bases matching TRBD2. V lost 5 bases, J lost 0 bases, and 8 bases stayed unmatched. The CDR3 length is 16 residues. Germline loops: CDR1 MNHNS, CDR2 SASEGT. The CDR3 spells CASSSGIDPSTDTQYF. The CDR3 nucleotides are TGTGCCAGCAGTAGCGGGATCGACCCCAGCACAGATACGCAGTATTTT.

The chain carries TRBV19 and TRBJ2-3; 15 nucleotides line up with TRBD2. From germline, CDR1 is LNHDA and CDR2 SQIVND (reference sequence). The V gene end was trimmed by 4 bases and the J gene end by 2 bases; junction bases not matched to a gene: 7. This CDR3 comprises 18 residues. CDR3 region: CASSKGGTSGGITDTQYF. Here the CDR3 DNA reads TGTGCCAGTAGTAAAGGGGGGACTAGCGGGGGGATCACAGATACGCAGTATTTT.

This chain links TRBV2 with TRBJ1-2, with unresolved D. Germline V lookup: CDR1 SNHLY, CDR2 FYNNEI. The germline V and J ends were trimmed by 6 bases and 2 bases, with 7 bases remaining between them. The CDR3 is 12 residues long. The CDR3 bases are TGTGCCAGCAGGGAGGGCAACTATGGCTACACCTTC. Its protein product is CASREGNYGYTF.

The CDR3 DNA sequence: TGTGCCAGCAGTGACCAACCGAATGAAAAACTGTTTTTT. This encodes CASSDQPNEKLFF. The chain employs TRBV6-4 and TRBJ1-4; D unresolved. Germline V gives CDR1 MRHNA, CDR2 SNTAGT. CDR3 length equals 13 residues. Deletions cut 2 bases from V and 5 bases from J, with 6 bases between.

The rearrangement links TRBV24-1 to TRBJ2-2, with TRBD2 identical over 9 bases. V trimming: 6 bases; J trimming: 7 bases; junction bases outside the gene matches: 8. This CDR3 has 15 residues. Looked up from germline, CDR1 is KGHDR and CDR2 is SFDVKD. CDR3 loop: CATSTGGAGGGELFF. The CDR3 region has the DNA TGTGCCACCAGTACAGGAGGAGCGGGGGGCGGGGAGCTGTTTTTT.

This clonotype was picked up a small number of times. The chain uses TRBV7-9 and TRBJ2-7; D is possibly TRBD2 (6 bases). Germline V gene data show CDR1 as SEHNR and CDR2 as FQNEAQ (reference sequence). The CDR3 extends over 12 amino acids. V shed 7 bases and J shed 6 bases, with 13 bases lying between them. CDR3: CASTGGASEQYF. The CDR3 coding sequence is TGTGCCAGCACCGGGGGAGCCTCCGAGCAGTACTTC. The whole variable domain, filled in from reference TRBV7-9 and TRBJ2-7, reads DTGVSQNPRHKITKRGQNVTFRCDPISEHNRLYWYRQTLGQGPEFLTYFQNEAQLEKSRLLSDRFSAERPKGSFSTLEIQRTEQGDSAMYLCASTGGASEQYFGPGTRLTVT.

The chain combines TRBV19 with TRBJ1-1; the match to TRBD1 covers 8 bases. CDR1 and CDR2 from the germline V gene are LNHDA and SQIVND (reference sequence). CDR3 length equals 14 residues. V was clipped by 3 bases and J by 4 bases; unmatched bases: 4. The CDR3 loop is CASSIQGAGTEAFF. DNA for the CDR3: TGTGCCAGTAGTATCCAGGGGGCTGGCACTGAAGCTTTCTTT.

This clonotype was seen once. This chain links TRBV6-5 with TRBJ1-1, with 8 bases lining up with TRBD1. J was trimmed by 6 bases and V by 2 bases; bases with no gene match: 5. The CDR3 has 14 residues. CDR1 MNHEY and CDR2 SVGAGI come from the germline V gene. Here the CDR3 reads CASSYADRVAEAFF. CDR3 bases: TGTGCCAGCAGTTACGCGGACAGGGTGGCTGAAGCTTTCTTT.

V usage is TRBV6-2 or TRBV6-3 and J usage is TRBJ2-7; a possible D gene is TRBD2 (6 bases). The CDR3 totals 14 residues. Germline-derived CDR1 and CDR2 are MNHEY and SVGEGT. Deletions cut 7 bases from V and 0 bases from J, with 13 bases between. CDR3: CASIRDGSSYEQYF. In nucleotides, the CDR3 is TGTGCCAGCATTCGGGACGGGAGCTCCTACGAGCAGTACTTC.

This chain connects TRBV7-2 to TRBJ2-5, with 7 bases fitting TRBD2. The junction had 3 bases not matched to a gene; V was cut back by 5 bases and J by 6 bases. The CDR3 has 12 residues. Germline V gene lookup returns CDR1 SGHTA and CDR2 FQGNSA. CDR3 bases: TGTGCCAGCAGCCACGGGGGGAAGACCCAGTACTTC. This codes for CASSHGGKTQYF.

This clonotype was counted a single time. The chain links TRBV2 to TRBJ2-2; TRBD2 might be the D (5 bases). Looked up from germline, CDR1 is SNHLY and CDR2 is FYNNEI. V lost 7 bases, J lost 5 bases, and 14 bases lay in between. The length of the CDR3 is 14 residues. CDR3 in amino acids: CASNAGLRTGELFF. CDR3 coding DNA: TGTGCCAGCAACGCGGGCCTAAGGACCGGGGAGCTGTTTTTT. Complete variable domain (other parts from reference TRBV2 and TRBJ2-2): EPEVTQTPSHQVTQMGQEVILRCVPISNHLYFYWYRQILGQKVEFLVSFYNNEISEKSEIFDDQFSVERPDGSNFTLKIRSTKLEDSAMYFCASNAGLRTGELFFGEGSRLTVL.

This rearrangement joins TRBV7-8 to TRBJ2-7; D perhaps matches TRBD1 (7 bases). V lost 4 bases and J lost 2, with 15 bases in between. Germline-derived CDR1 and CDR2 are SGHVS and FQNEAQ. The CDR3 is 15 residues long. Here the CDR3 reads CASSSGGGTPYEQYF. In nucleotides, the CDR3 is TGTGCCAGCAGCTCCGGAGGGGGCACGCCCTACGAGCAGTACTTC.

The rearrangement uses TRBV7-2 and TRBJ1-2; perhaps TRBD1 as D (5 bases). The V gene's germline CDR1 is SGHTA and CDR2 FQGNSA. Deletions cut 3 bases from V and 8 bases from J, with 25 bases between. The CDR3 runs to 17 residues. CDR3 loop: CASSFPGKRGDSNGYTF. CDR3 bases: TGTGCCAGCAGCTTCCCGGGAAAAAGGGGAGACTCCAACGGCTACACCTTC.

V gene TRBV2 combines with J gene TRBJ1-5, with 10 bases that match TRBD1. Germline values: CDR1 SNHLY, CDR2 FYNNEI. The trim removed 8 bases at V and 9 bases at J, leaving 10 bases unmatched. The CDR3 totals 14 residues. The CDR3 coding sequence is TGTGCCAGCCGTTCCGAGACAGGGGGCTCGCCCCAGCATTTT. Translated, it gives CASRSETGGSPQHF.

The genes are TRBV11-2 and TRBJ1-6, with unresolved D. CDR3 length: 13 residues. V lost 3 bases to trimming and J lost 8 bases, with 8 bases between them. The germline CDR1 and CDR2 sequences are SGHAT and FQNNGV. CDR3 DNA: TGTGCCAGCAGCTTTAGGGTGGATTCACCCCTCCACTTT. Translated: CASSFRVDSPLHF.

This clonotype appeared a single time. The V and J genes are TRBV20-1 and TRBJ2-1; D not certain. The CDR3 is made up of 16 amino acids. Trimming removed 6 bases from V and 4 bases from J, with 22 bases in between. CDR1 is DFQATT, CDR2 SNEGSKA, per germline (reference sequence). The CDR3 sequence is CSAPGVPALSYNEQFF. The CDR3 nucleotides read TGCAGTGCCCCAGGCGTCCCCGCCCTATCTTACAATGAGCAGTTCTTC.

The rearrangement links TRBV7-8 to TRBJ2-7; 8 nucleotides align to TRBD1. V dropped 7 bases and J dropped 0; count of bases not matched to a gene: 8. Germline V gives CDR1 SGHVS, CDR2 FQNEAQ. The CDR3 length is 15 residues. CDR3 DNA sequence: TGTGCCAGCACCACGTGGGACAGGAGCTCCTACGAGCAGTACTTC. Translated: CASTTWDRSSYEQYF. The full variable domain, in which reference TRBV7-8 and TRBJ2-7 provide the parts outside the CDR3, is GAGVSQSPRYKVAKRGQDVALRCDPISGHVSLFWYQQALGQGPEFLTYFQNEAQLDKSGLPSDRFFAERPEGSVSTLKIQRTQQEDSAVYLCASTTWDRSSYEQYFGPGTRLTVT.

A single count supports this clonotype. The chain employs TRBV18 and TRBJ1-1, with a weak D call TRBD1 (5 bases). This CDR3 has 16 residues. CDR1 and CDR2 from the germline V gene are KGHSH and LQKENI. The ends were cut back, 2 bases at V and 1 base at J, with 14 bases in the middle. The CDR3 spells CASSPSGAGGNTEAFF. The CDR3 coding sequence is TGTGCCAGCTCACCATCCGGGGCAGGAGGGAACACTGAAGCTTTCTTT.

The rearrangement joins TRBV29-1 to TRBJ1-2; D gene unclear. CDR1 SQVTM and CDR2 ANQGSEA come from the germline V gene. The CDR3 totals 13 residues. V lost 6 bases and J 8 bases, leaving 19 bases between the germline ends. The DNA of the CDR3 is TGCAGCGTCGGACGGACGGAGATCCGCGGCTACACCTTC. The encoded protein is CSVGRTEIRGYTF.

This chain uses TRBV2 with TRBJ2-2; 7 bases match TRBD1. Germline V lookup: CDR1 SNHLY, CDR2 FYNNEI. V lost 6 bases and J lost 7; bases outside the gene matches: 8. CDR3 size: 14 residues. The CDR3 spells CASRFGTDHGELFF. The CDR3 DNA reads as TGTGCCAGCAGGTTCGGGACAGATCACGGGGAGCTGTTTTTT.

The chain links TRBV5-1 to TRBJ2-7; either TRBD1 or TRBD2 may supply D (5 bases each). Between the trimmed V and J ends, which lost 3 bases and 5 bases, there was a span of 12 bases. This CDR3 is 13 amino acids long. Germline-derived CDR1 and CDR2 are SGHRS and YFSETQ. The DNA of the CDR3 is TGCGCCAGCAGCTCCCCGGGGCGCCACGAGCAGTACTTC. Protein: CASSSPGRHEQYF.

In DNA, the CDR3 is TGCAGTGCTAGAGATCCCGGCAGAGCCTACGAGCAGTACTTC. Protein product: CSARDPGRAYEQYF. The V and J genes are TRBV20-1 and TRBJ2-7; D is undetermined. The germline V gene has CDR1 DFQATT and CDR2 SNEGSKA (reference sequence). V was trimmed by 0 bases and J by 2 bases, leaving 11 bases between them. The CDR3 runs to 14 residues.

On this clonotype itself: Germline and junction disagree at one end, which may indicate a read error. The chain joins TRBV3-1 to TRBJ1-2; D unresolved. CDR1 and CDR2 from the germline V gene are LGHDT and YNNKEL (reference sequence). This CDR3 region has 13 residues. The CDR3 region is CASSQQSNYGYTF. CDR3 nucleotide sequence: TGTGCTAGCAGCCAGCAAAGTAACTATGGCTACACCTTC.

The gene calls are TRBV6-2 or TRBV6-3 and TRBJ1-2; a possible D gene is TRBD1 (5 bases). V was shortened by 8 bases and J by 6 bases, with 19 bases between the two germline ends. Germline CDR1 is MNHEY and CDR2 is SVGEGT. The CDR3 spans 14 residues. CDR3 bases: TGTGCCAGCTGGGATGGAGGGGTCGTTAATGGCTACACCTTC. This encodes CASWDGGVVNGYTF.

This rearrangement joins TRBV9 to TRBJ2-7; TRBD1 aligns across 7 bases. After removal of 0 bases from V and 5 bases from J, the junction contained 8 bases not matched to a gene. This CDR3 contains 15 residues. CDR1 is SGDLS and CDR2 is YYNGEE in the germline V gene. The CDR3 sequence is CASSVGVGGKNEQYF. The CDR3 region has the DNA TGTGCCAGCAGCGTAGGGGTAGGGGGCAAAAACGAGCAGTACTTC.